One and the same sample provided the 11 T cell receptor beta chains below, sequenced in a study of T cell clusters in autoimmune cytopenias. Each sample's input was 250 ng genomic DNA, roughly 38,000 genome equivalents. Multiplex touch-down PCR amplified TRB using TRB-A and TRB-B pools in one tube. TCRdb re-called the multiplex PCR reads and catalogs CDR3 proteins one per entry, DNA excluded. This table lists 6,200 or so distinct CDR3 sequences. The data were also submitted as part of a second study, on T cell repertoires in aging, cancer and after chemotherapy.

The sample taken for sequencing was peripheral blood. All receptors derive from a human donor in good health.

V and J are TRBV12-3 or TRBV12-4 and TRBJ2-1; the TCRdb D gene call, TRBD1, has no DNA to confirm it. The length of the CDR3 is 16 residues. The CDR3 sequence is CASSLTQGSSYNEQFF.

This clonotype shows up as medium-sized by frequency. V is TRBV30 and J is TRBJ1-2; TCRdb picks TRBD1, but there is no DNA to check that call. This CDR3 is 14 amino acids long. Germline CDR1 reads GTSNPN; CDR2 reads SVGIG (reference sequence). CDR3 loop: CAWSVGNRGFGYTF. Together with reference TRBV30 and TRBJ1-2, the CDR3 gives the full variable domain: SQTIHQWPATLVQPVGSPLSLECTVEGTSNPNLYWYRQAAGRGLQLLFYSVGIGQISSEVPQNLSASRPQDRQFILSSKKLLLSDSGFYLCAWSVGNRGFGYTFGSGTRLTVV.

The rearrangement links TRBV7-2 to TRBJ2-3; absent DNA, TCRdb's TRBD2 call cannot be checked. The CDR3 runs to 17 residues. Germline assignment: CDR1 SGHTA and CDR2 FQGNSA. The CDR3 spells CASSSNLAGGRTDTQYF.

The gene calls are TRBV6-4 and TRBJ2-3; the D call from TCRdb, TRBD2, cannot be confirmed without DNA. The CDR3 runs to 14 residues. CDR1 MRHNA and CDR2 SNTAGT come from the germline V gene. CDR3 amino acids: CASSSGGDTDTQYF.

The gene calls are TRBV2 and TRBJ2-7; the D call from TCRdb, TRBD1, cannot be confirmed without DNA. This CDR3 is built from 16 residues. Germline CDR1 SNHLY, CDR2 FYNNEI. The CDR3 here is CASGRYGTGTTYEQYF.

CDR3 amino acids: CASSQVGTTGANYGYTF. The chain links TRBV4-3 to TRBJ1-2; TCRdb lists TRBD1, though no DNA is available to test this call. The length of the CDR3 is 17 residues. In germline, CDR1 is LGHNA, CDR2 YSLEER.

Judged by frequency, this clonotype is medium-sized (0.01 to 0.1%). This chain uses TRBV19 with TRBJ2-7; TCRdb lists TRBD1, though no DNA is available to test this call. CDR1 and CDR2 (germline): LNHDA, SQIVND (reference sequence). The CDR3 extends over 13 amino acids. Here the CDR3 reads CASSFRGGNEQYF.

The chain couples TRBV27 to TRBJ2-1; the D gene TCRdb calls, TRBD2, cannot be checked with no DNA. This CDR3 has 16 amino acids. Germline CDR1 and CDR2: MNHEY and SMNVEV (reference sequence). CDR3: CASSSEAGSSYNEQFF.

This clonotype ranks as medium-sized in terms of frequency. This sequence joins TRBV6-5 and TRBJ2-3; TCRdb calls TRBD2, which cannot be checked without DNA. CDR1 is MNHEY, CDR2 SVGAGI, per germline. This CDR3 is built from 15 residues. The CDR3 spells CASRELAGGPDTQYF.

The CDR3 loop reads CASSLARGGSSYNEQFF. V usage is TRBV7-2 and J usage is TRBJ2-1; with no DNA, the TCRdb D assignment of TRBD1 cannot be verified. Germline lookup yields CDR1 SGHTA and CDR2 FQGNSA. The CDR3 is 17 residues long.

V usage is TRBV6-2 or TRBV6-3 and J usage is TRBJ2-5; TCRdb proposes TRBD2, but this gene call is untestable without DNA. Germline CDR1 is MNHEY and CDR2 is SVGEGT. There are 15 residues in the CDR3. CDR3 region: CASSEEAGAQETQYF.